Each of the 32 T cell receptor beta chains below was sequenced from the same sample in a study of response to subunit inactivated influenza vaccine. Each CDR3 protein gets one entry after TCRdb re-called the RT-PCR reads with MiXCR. This table holds more than 700,000 distinct CDR3 sequences, less than 25% found once. The sample consisted of PBMCs from blood, taken roughly 5 days after vaccination. The receptors were sampled from a man in his forties or fifties who received an inactivated influenza vaccine.

This clonotype occurred a few times. The chain combines TRBV10-3 with TRBJ2-3; D ambiguous. Deletions cut 6 bases from V and 4 bases from J, with 11 bases between. Germline CDR1 ENHRY, CDR2 SYGVKD. This CDR3 contains 13 residues. CDR3 residues: CAISTTRADTQYF. In nucleotides, the CDR3 is TGTGCCATCAGCACTACTCGCGCAGATACGCAGTATTTT.

This chain connects TRBV5-1 to TRBJ1-1; 7 nucleotides match TRBD1. V shed 0 bases and J 4 bases; nucleotides not matched to a gene: 6. Germline CDR1 reads SGHRS; CDR2 reads YFSETQ. The CDR3 has 15 residues. CDR3 sequence reads: CASSLVGRGSTEAFF. CDR3 nucleotide sequence: TGCGCCAGCAGCTTGGTGGGCAGGGGGTCCACTGAAGCTTTCTTT.

This clonotype turned up a few times. The rearrangement joins TRBV20-1 to TRBJ2-1; 9 nucleotides align to TRBD2. Germline V gene sequence: CDR1 DFQATT, CDR2 SNEGSKA (reference sequence). The V gene end was trimmed by 5 bases and the J gene end by 8 bases; junction bases not matched to a gene: 13. This CDR3 has 15 amino acids. The CDR3 nucleotides read TGCAGTGCTCAGCTCTTGCGGGGGGGCGACGATGAGCAGTTCTTC. As protein: CSAQLLRGGDDEQFF.

This clonotype was detected only a few times. The V gene is TRBV7-3, the J gene TRBJ2-2; D uncertain. Germline assignment: CDR1 SGHTA and CDR2 FQGTGA. V gave up 5 bases and J gave up 7 bases, with 11 bases separating them. The CDR3 has 13 amino acids. CDR3 residues: CASSPLLGGELFF. CDR3 in DNA: TGTGCCAGCAGCCCATTACTGGGCGGGGAGCTGTTTTTT.

V is TRBV7-2 and J is TRBJ2-7; D assignment may be TRBD1 or TRBD2 (7 bases each). V dropped 4 bases and J dropped 6 bases, with 13 bases sitting between them. Germline values: CDR1 SGHTA, CDR2 FQGNSA. The CDR3 sequence is 13 residues long. CDR3: CASSSRGGSEQYF. CDR3 coding DNA: TGTGCCAGCAGCTCCAGGGGGGGGAGCGAGCAGTACTTC.

The CDR3 DNA sequence: TGTGCCAGCAGCTTAGAAGGTTTCGCGGGATACACAGATACGCAGTATTTT. It translates to CASSLEGFAGYTDTQYF. This sequence joins TRBV11-2 and TRBJ2-3, with D tentatively TRBD2 (6 bases). Germline V gene sequence: CDR1 SGHAT, CDR2 FQNNGV. Trimming removed 0 bases at V and 2 bases at J, with 15 bases between. This CDR3 is 17 amino acids long.

This clonotype has a count of ten or more. The chain recombines TRBV29-1 with TRBJ2-1, with D unresolved. CDR1 SQVTM and CDR2 ANQGSEA come from the germline V gene. Trimming pared 4 bases from V and 7 bases from J, leaving 5 bases between. The CDR3 is 10 amino acids. The CDR3 spells CSVGLNEQFF. CDR3 in DNA: TGCAGCGTTGGCCTAAATGAGCAGTTCTTC.

The genes are TRBV5-1 and TRBJ2-2, with D unclear. This CDR3 comprises 15 residues. Between the trimmed V and J ends, which lost 1 base and 4 bases, there was a span of 11 bases. Germline CDR1 is SGHRS and CDR2 is YFSETQ. CDR3: CASSLSSLGTGELFF. CDR3 DNA sequence: TGCGCCAGCAGCTTGTCAAGTTTGGGCACCGGGGAGCTGTTTTTT.

The gene calls are TRBV10-3 and TRBJ2-2, with D perhaps matching TRBD2 (6 bases). The germline gives CDR1 ENHRY, CDR2 SYGVKD. The CDR3 consists of 17 residues. V lost 4 bases and J 1 base, leaving 16 bases between the germline ends. The CDR3 coding sequence is TGTGCCATCAGTGCCGTTGTTCCTAGCGAGAACACCGGGGAGCTGTTTTTT. Encoded protein: CAISAVVPSENTGELFF.

This clonotype was counted a few times. V gene TRBV28 combines with J gene TRBJ2-7; 9 nucleotides agree with TRBD1. The CDR3 spans 15 residues. Per germline, CDR1 MDHEN and CDR2 SYDVKM. V lost 4 bases and J lost 7; bases outside the gene matches: 11. The CDR3, as DNA: TGTGCCAGCAGTTCCGAGGGACAGGGAATTAGGGAGCAGTACTTC. Its protein is CASSSEGQGIREQYF.

This clonotype was detected a few times. The chain links TRBV5-1 to TRBJ2-3, with TRBD2 matching 9 bases. Looked up from germline, CDR1 is SGHRS and CDR2 is YFSETQ. V lost 2 bases and J lost 2; bases outside the gene matches: 6. The CDR3 extends over 16 amino acids. The CDR3 loop reads CASSFSSGANTDTQYF. The DNA of the CDR3 is TGCGCCAGCAGCTTCTCTAGCGGGGCCAACACAGATACGCAGTATTTT. Full variable domain (rest looked up from reference TRBV5-1 and TRBJ2-3): KAGVTQTPRYLIKTRGQQVTLSCSPISGHRSVSWYQQTPGQGLQFLFEYFSETQRNKGNFPGRFSGRQFSNSRSEMNVSTLELGDSALYLCASSFSSGANTDTQYFGPGTRLTVL.

The chain is built from TRBV11-1 and TRBJ2-1, with 12 bases fitting TRBD2. From germline, CDR1 is SGHAT and CDR2 FQDESV (reference sequence). V gave up 5 bases and J gave up 1 base; unmatched junction bases: 9. The CDR3 sequence is 18 residues long. CDR3: CASSPPGLAGLSYNEQFF. For the CDR3, the DNA is TGTGCCAGCAGCCCCCCGGGACTAGCGGGTCTATCCTACAATGAGCAGTTCTTC.

In its sample, this clonotype was seen a few times. The V gene is TRBV7-9, the J gene TRBJ2-3, with 7 bases that match TRBD2. This CDR3 is built from 15 residues. V was clipped by 6 bases and J by 2 bases; unmatched bases: 8. Looked up from germline, CDR1 is SEHNR and CDR2 is FQNEAQ (reference sequence). The CDR3 loop is CASSRLSGDTDTQYF. Here the CDR3 DNA reads TGTGCCAGCAGTAGACTAAGCGGGGACACAGATACGCAGTATTTT.

This chain uses TRBV7-2 with TRBJ2-1, with 9 bases lining up with TRBD2. The CDR3 spans 16 residues. V lost 5 bases, J lost 4 bases, and 9 bases stayed unmatched. Germline lookup yields CDR1 SGHTA and CDR2 FQGNSA. CDR3 coding DNA: TGTGCCAGCAGCCAACTTGGACTAGCGCAGTACAATGAGCAGTTCTTC. It codes for CASSQLGLAQYNEQFF. Full variable domain (rest looked up from reference TRBV7-2 and TRBJ2-1): GAGVSQSPSNKVTEKGKDVELRCDPISGHTALYWYRQSLGQGLEFLIYFQGNSAPDKSGLPSDRFSAERTGGSVSTLTIQRTQQEDSAVYLCASSQLGLAQYNEQFFGPGTRLTVL.

The V and J genes are TRBV6-1 and TRBJ2-5; 8 nucleotides match TRBD2. The trim removed 6 bases at V and 4 bases at J, leaving 10 bases unmatched. Germline V gene sequence: CDR1 MNHNS, CDR2 SASEGT. This CDR3 has 15 amino acids. Written as DNA, the CDR3 is TGTGCCAGCAGAGGGGCGGGGGGTCCCCCAGAGACCCAGTACTTC. It translates to CASRGAGGPPETQYF.

The J gene is TRBJ2-4, the V gene TRBV7-9; a possible D gene is TRBD1 (6 bases). The CDR3 length is 14 residues. Germline V gene data show CDR1 as SEHNR and CDR2 as FQNEAQ (reference sequence). The V gene lost 2 bases and the J gene lost 8 bases, with 13 bases spanning the gap. The CDR3 spells CASSLKSKGDIQYF. CDR3 coding DNA: TGTGCCAGCAGCTTAAAGTCAAAGGGGGACATTCAGTACTTC.

A few counts support this clonotype. The rearrangement joins TRBV20-1 to TRBJ2-2, with 12 bases aligning to TRBD2. The germline V gene encodes CDR1 DFQATT and CDR2 SNEGSKA (reference sequence). The CDR3 runs 18 residues. With V trimmed by 0 bases and J by 1 base, 6 bases remained unmatched. Here the CDR3 DNA reads TGCAGTGCTAGAGATCCCCTACTAGCGGGGGGGAACACCGGGGAGCTGTTTTTT. As protein: CSARDPLLAGGNTGELFF.

With regard to this clonotype: A junction boundary mismatches the germline segment, possibly from a read error. The rearrangement uses TRBV7-2 and TRBJ2-2, with TRBD1 as a possible D gene (5 bases). The CDR3 totals 14 residues. The germline V gene has CDR1 SGHTA and CDR2 FQGNSA. The CDR3 reads CVSSLGQNTGELFF. The CDR3 bases are TGTGTCAGCAGCCTAGGACAGAACACCGGGGAGCTGTTTTTT.

This clonotype was observed a handful of times. Compared with germline, one end of the junction differs, possibly owing to a read error. This chain connects TRBV5-1 to TRBJ1-5; TRBD1 might be the D (5 bases). CDR3 length equals 16 residues. Germline V gene lookup returns CDR1 SGHRS and CDR2 YFSETQ. The CDR3: CASRLGTSGSNQPQHF. CDR3 bases: TGCGCCAGCAGATTGGGGACGTCAGGGAGCAATCAGCCCCAGCATTTT.

This clonotype has only a few counts. The CDR3 reads CASSLVGIGNTEAFF. In DNA form, the CDR3 reads TGCGCCAGCAGCTTGGTTGGTATAGGGAACACTGAAGCTTTCTTT. The chain is built from TRBV5-1 and TRBJ1-1; D unclear. This CDR3 contains 15 residues. Trimming cost V 0 bases and J 1 base, with 10 bases left between them. From germline, CDR1 is SGHRS and CDR2 YFSETQ.

This clonotype was recorded a few times. This chain joins TRBV10-3 and TRBJ2-7; TRBD1 is a possible D gene (6 bases). V dropped 3 bases and J dropped 1 base, with 13 bases sitting between them. The CDR3 spans 15 residues. Germline V gene sequence: CDR1 ENHRY, CDR2 SYGVKD. The CDR3 coding sequence is TGTGCCATCAGTGACCCCAGGGGAACGTCCTACGAGCAGTACTTC. It specifies CAISDPRGTSYEQYF.

In this sample, this clonotype turned up a few times. The chain couples TRBV7-2 to TRBJ2-7; 7 positions agree with TRBD1. From germline, CDR1 is SGHTA and CDR2 FQGNSA. V dropped 0 bases and J dropped 4; count of bases not matched to a gene: 6. CDR3 length: 15 residues. CDR3 residues: CASSLAQGIAYEQYF. CDR3 nucleotide sequence: TGTGCCAGCAGCTTAGCACAGGGGATCGCGTACGAGCAGTACTTC.

This chain connects TRBV7-9 to TRBJ2-2, with D possibly matching TRBD1 (5 bases). Trimming cost V 3 bases and J 4 bases, with 9 bases left between them. The length of the CDR3 is 14 residues. In germline, CDR1 is SEHNR, CDR2 FQNEAQ (reference sequence). CDR3 sequence: CASSFLRGTGELFF. The CDR3 region has the DNA TGTGCCAGCAGCTTTTTAAGGGGCACCGGGGAGCTGTTTTTT.

The V and J genes are TRBV7-2 and TRBJ1-4; 9 bases are a match to TRBD1. The CDR3 loop spans 14 amino acids. Germline lookup yields CDR1 SGHTA and CDR2 FQGNSA. The junction had 6 bases not matched to a gene; V was cut back by 7 bases and J by 6 bases. CDR3 in amino acids: CASKYRGRDEKLFF. The DNA for the CDR3 is TGTGCCAGCAAATACAGGGGGCGTGATGAAAAACTGTTTTTT.

This rearrangement joins TRBV5-1 to TRBJ2-1; 8 nucleotides match TRBD1. The CDR3 has 15 residues. V gave up 1 base and J gave up 5 bases; unmatched junction bases: 5. Germline V lookup: CDR1 SGHRS, CDR2 YFSETQ. CDR3 coding DNA: TGCGCCAGCAGCTTGTCCTGGACAGGGAACAATGAGCAGTTCTTC. It encodes CASSLSWTGNNEQFF.

This clonotype was seen only a few times. The chain combines TRBV24-1 with TRBJ2-1; no clear D. V dropped 2 bases and J dropped 1 base, with 14 bases sitting between them. CDR3 length: 17 residues. CDR1 KGHDR and CDR2 SFDVKD come from the germline V gene. In nucleotides, the CDR3 is TGTGCCACCAGTGATTCCCCCGGTGGGGATTCCTACAATGAGCAGTTCTTC. Translation gives CATSDSPGGDSYNEQFF.

This clonotype was seen a handful of times. The CDR3 nucleotides are TGCGCCAGCAGTGACCAGAAGGGGAGCTCCTACAATGAGCAGTTCTTC. The encoded protein is CASSDQKGSSYNEQFF. J is TRBJ2-1 and V is TRBV5-1; the D call may be TRBD1 or TRBD2 (5 bases each). V was pared by 5 bases and J by 0 bases, with 15 bases between. The germline V gene encodes CDR1 SGHRS and CDR2 YFSETQ. There are 16 residues in the CDR3.

This chain links TRBV5-8 with TRBJ2-7; 7 positions agree with TRBD2. V shed 3 bases, J shed 4 bases, and the junction held 7 bases outside the gene matches. The germline gives CDR1 SGHTS, CDR2 YDEGEE. This CDR3 is 14 amino acids long. CDR3 loop: CASSSGGWAYEQYF. The CDR3 nucleotides read TGTGCCAGCAGCTCGGGAGGATGGGCGTACGAGCAGTACTTC.

This clonotype appeared a few times. The rearrangement links TRBV24-1 to TRBJ2-3, with 8 bases fitting TRBD2. CDR3 length: 18 residues. V gave up 3 bases and J gave up 0 bases; unmatched junction bases: 10. Germline CDR1 reads KGHDR; CDR2 reads SFDVKD. CDR3 protein: CATSDTDSGGLSTDTQYF. CDR3 DNA: TGTGCCACCAGTGATACCGATTCGGGGGGGCTCAGCACAGATACGCAGTATTTT.

This clonotype was picked up a small number of times. The chain is built from TRBV7-8 and TRBJ2-1, with TRBD2 identical over 8 bases. V lost 1 base and J lost 4; bases outside the gene matches: 12. Germline V CDR1 and CDR2: SGHVS, FQNEAQ. The CDR3 is 18 amino acids. CDR3 amino acids: CASSLVGSRGGPYNEQFF. For the CDR3, the DNA is TGTGCCAGCAGCTTAGTCGGGAGCCGGGGGGGACCTTACAATGAGCAGTTCTTC.

This clonotype was seen more than once but under ten times. The genes are TRBV6-1 and TRBJ2-1; TRBD1 agrees at 8 bases. Germline V gene lookup returns CDR1 MNHNS and CDR2 SASEGT. The junction had 8 bases not matched to a gene; V was cut back by 10 bases and J by 0 bases. This CDR3 has 15 residues. CDR3 sequence: CATNRQGSSYNEQFF. The DNA for the CDR3 is TGTGCCACCAACAGACAGGGGAGCTCCTACAATGAGCAGTTCTTC.

The table lists this clonotype with many counts. The CDR3 protein is CASRLTSGRVNYNEQFF. The CDR3 nucleotides read TGTGCCAGCAGGCTGACTAGCGGGAGAGTAAACTACAATGAGCAGTTCTTC. The V and J genes are TRBV12-3 or TRBV12-4 and TRBJ2-1, with 12 bases identical to TRBD2. Unmatched junction bases numbered 9, after V lost 6 bases and J lost 3 bases. The CDR3 covers 17 residues.